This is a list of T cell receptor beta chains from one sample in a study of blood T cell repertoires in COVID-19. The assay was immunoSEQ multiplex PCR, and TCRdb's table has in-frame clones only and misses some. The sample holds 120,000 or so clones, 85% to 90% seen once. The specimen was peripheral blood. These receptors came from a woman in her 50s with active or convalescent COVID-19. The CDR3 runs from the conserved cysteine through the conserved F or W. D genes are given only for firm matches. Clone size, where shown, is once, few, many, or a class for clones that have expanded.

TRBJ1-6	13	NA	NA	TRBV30	CAWSVKESPALHF	TGTGCCTGGAGTGTTAAAGAGAGCCCGGCCCTCCACTTT
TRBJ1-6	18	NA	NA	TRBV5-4	CASSSAGSPSSYNSPLHF	TGTGCCAGCAGCTCCGCAGGGTCCCCCAGCTCCTATAATTCACCCCTCCACTTT
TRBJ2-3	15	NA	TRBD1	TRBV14	CASRLHNRGTDTQYF	TGTGCCAGCAGACTACACAACAGGGGGACAGATACGCAGTATTTT
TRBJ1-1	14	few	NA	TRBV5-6	CASSTGGLNTEAFF	TGTGCCAGCAGCACTGGAGGCTTGAACACTGAAGCTTTCTTT
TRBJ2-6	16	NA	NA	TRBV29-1	CSVSQGPPSGANVLTF	TGCAGCGTTTCCCAGGGGCCCCCCTCTGGGGCCAACGTCCTGACTTTC
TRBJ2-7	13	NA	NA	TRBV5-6	CASSFQHSYEQYF	TGTGCCAGCAGCTTCCAACACTCCTACGAGCAGTACTTC
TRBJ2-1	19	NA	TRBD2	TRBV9	CASSAPRLAGASSYNEQFF	TGTGCCAGCAGCGCCCCGAGACTAGCGGGGGCGAGCTCCTACAATGAGCAGTTCTTC
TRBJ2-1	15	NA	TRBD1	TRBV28	CASSHDRASYNEQFF	TGTGCCAGCAGCCACGACAGGGCTTCCTACAATGAGCAGTTCTTC
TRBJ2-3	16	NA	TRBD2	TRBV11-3	CASSLGLSGEGDTQYF	TGTGCCAGCAGCTTAGGTCTGTCGGGGGAGGGAGATACGCAGTATTTT
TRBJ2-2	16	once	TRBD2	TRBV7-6	CASSLGTSVNTGELFF	TGTGCCAGCAGCTTGGGGACTAGCGTGAACACCGGGGAGCTGTTTTTT
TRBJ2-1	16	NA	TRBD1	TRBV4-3	CASSQDSTGTYNEQFF	TGCGCCAGCAGCCAAGACTCGACAGGGACCTACAATGAGCAGTTCTTC
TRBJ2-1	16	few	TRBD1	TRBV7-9	CASSLVGTGDYNEQFF	TGTGCCAGCAGCTTAGTGGGGACAGGGGACTACAATGAGCAGTTCTTC
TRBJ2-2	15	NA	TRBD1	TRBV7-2	CASSFAEQGTGELFF	TGTGCCAGCAGCTTTGCTGAACAGGGGACCGGGGAGCTGTTTTTT
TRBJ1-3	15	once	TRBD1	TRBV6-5	CASSPLQGAGDTIYF	TGTGCCAGCAGCCCCTTACAGGGGGCTGGGGACACCATATATTTT
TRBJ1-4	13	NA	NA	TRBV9	CASSTGNREKLFF	TGTGCCAGCAGCACCGGGAATCGTGAAAAACTGTTTTTT
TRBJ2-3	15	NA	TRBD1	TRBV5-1	CASSRDRGGTDTQYF	TGCGCCAGCAGTCGGGACAGGGGCGGCACAGATACGCAGTATTTT
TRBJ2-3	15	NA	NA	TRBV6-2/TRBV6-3	CASSYGGTIGDTQYF	TGTGCCAGCAGTTACGGAGGTACTATCGGGGATACGCAGTATTTT
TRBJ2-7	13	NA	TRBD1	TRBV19	CASNPGTDYEQYF	TGTGCCAGTAACCCCGGGACAGACTACGAGCAGTACTTC
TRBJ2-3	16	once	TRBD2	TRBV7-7	CASSLGTSGSADTQYF	TGTGCTAGCAGCTTAGGGACTAGCGGGAGTGCAGATACGCAGTATTTT
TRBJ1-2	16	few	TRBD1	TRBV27	CASSLTAGQGVYGYTF	TGTGCCAGCAGTTTAACGGCGGGACAGGGGGTGTATGGCTACACCTTC
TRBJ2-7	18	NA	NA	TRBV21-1	CASSQQIKRDRCSYEQYF	TGTGCCAGCAGCCAACAGATCAAGAGGGACAGGTGCTCCTACGAGCAGTACTTC
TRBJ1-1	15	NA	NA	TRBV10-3	CAISESGQTTTEAFF	TGTGCCATCAGTGAGTCCGGACAGACGACCACTGAAGCTTTCTTT
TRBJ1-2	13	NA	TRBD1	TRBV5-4	CASSSQGADGYTF	TGTGCCAGCAGCTCACAGGGGGCGGATGGCTACACCTTC
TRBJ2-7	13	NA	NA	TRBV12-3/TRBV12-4	CASSSTSSYEQYF	TGTGCCAGCAGCTCGACTAGCTCCTACGAGCAGTACTTC
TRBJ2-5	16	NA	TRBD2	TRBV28	CASSPLASGAPWAQYF	TGTGCCAGCAGTCCCCTGGCTAGCGGGGCTCCGTGGGCCCAGTACTTC
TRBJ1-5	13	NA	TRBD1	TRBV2	CASSTQGDLPQHF	TGTGCCAGCAGTACCCAGGGGGACCTGCCCCAGCATTTT
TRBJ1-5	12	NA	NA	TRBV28	CASRWTGQPQHF	TGTGCCAGCAGGTGGACGGGGCAGCCCCAGCATTTT
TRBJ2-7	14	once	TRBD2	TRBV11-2	CASSWTSGGYEQYF	TGTGCCAGCAGCTGGACTAGCGGGGGATACGAGCAGTACTTC
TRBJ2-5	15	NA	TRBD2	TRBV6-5	CASSPGGIQALSLYF	TGTGCCAGCAGCCCCGGGGGGATTCAGGCCCTTTCGCTGTACTTC
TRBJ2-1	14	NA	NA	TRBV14	CASSQDRRYNEQFF	TGTGCCAGCAGCCAAGATCGGAGGTACAATGAGCAGTTCTTC
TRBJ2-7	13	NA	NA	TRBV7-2	CASSFGRGYEQYF	TGTGCCAGCAGCTTTGGCAGGGGCTACGAGCAGTACTTC
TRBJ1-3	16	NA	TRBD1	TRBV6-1	CASSATGGGSGNTIYF	TGTGCCAGCAGTGCCACAGGGGGGGGTTCTGGAAACACCATATATTTT